This TCR beta chain originates from a study of blood T cell repertoires in COVID-19. A few counts support this clone. This CDR3 has 14 amino acids. V gave up 3 bases and J gave up 3 bases, with 8 bases separating them. From germline, CDR1 is SGHAT and CDR2 FQNNGV. The authors' processing: By means of reference gene primer amplification, nucleated cell counts were estimated. Only in-frame clones appear in the TCRdb table, and some are missing; sequencing was by immunoSEQ multiplex PCR. V and J calls and clone size are given by that table; D and trimming were obtained from the DNA. This sample has under 500,000 clones, with about 85% found just once.

The clonotype originates from a woman aged 18-29 years with acute COVID-19. What was sequenced was PBMCs or T cells enriched from blood (not recorded which). This chain links TRBV11-2 with TRBJ2-2; unclear D gene. The CDR3 here is CASSLQVYTGELFF. The CDR3 nucleotides are TGTGCCAGCAGCTTGCAGGTATACACCGGGGAGCTGTTTTTT.